What follows are 28 T cell receptor beta chains derived from one specimen sequenced in a study of cytomegalovirus exposure and HLA in healthy donors. With 60 Vbeta and 13 Jbeta primers, the PCR was carried out. The assay was immunoSEQ multiplex PCR, and TCRdb's table has in-frame clones only and misses some. The sample shows around 240,000 clones, roughly 82% of them seen only once. Sequenced: PBMCs. All receptors come from a woman aged 40 to 50 in good health and CMV-seropositive.

The rearrangement links TRBV19 to TRBJ2-7, with 8 bases fitting TRBD1. This CDR3 has 14 amino acids. The trim removed 5 bases at V and 3 bases at J, leaving 6 bases unmatched. Germline V gene data show CDR1 as LNHDA and CDR2 as SQIVND (reference sequence). The CDR3 region is CASSADRGGYEQYF. The DNA for the CDR3 is TGTGCCAGTAGTGCCGACAGGGGAGGCTACGAGCAGTACTTC.

The chain recombines TRBV5-1 with TRBJ2-2; TRBD2 agrees at 10 bases. The germline V gene encodes CDR1 SGHRS and CDR2 YFSETQ. This CDR3 comprises 16 residues. Unmatched junction bases numbered 4, after V lost 4 bases and J lost 1 base. CDR3 sequence reads: CASSRTSGVNTGELFF. The CDR3 DNA sequence: TGCGCCAGCAGCAGAACTAGCGGGGTGAACACCGGGGAGCTGTTTTTT.

In this sample, this clone turned up a few times. This chain connects TRBV5-1 to TRBJ1-6, with D perhaps matching TRBD1 (5 bases). The CDR3 is 17 residues long. The V end was cut by 1 base, the J end by 0 bases, with 11 bases between. The V gene's germline CDR1 is SGHRS and CDR2 YFSETQ. CDR3 residues: CASSLSGRSSYNSPLHF. CDR3 coding DNA: TGCGCCAGCAGCTTGTCAGGGAGGAGCTCCTATAATTCACCCCTCCACTTT.

As to this clone: The same CDR3 can be traced to other DNA sequences in this sample. The rearrangement links TRBV9 to TRBJ1-6; 8 bases line up with TRBD1. The CDR3 contains 16 residues. Trimming removed 3 bases from V and 7 bases from J; junction bases left unmatched: 9. Germline CDR1 and CDR2: SGDLS and YYNGEE. The CDR3 region has the DNA TGTGCCAGCAGCGGGAACCGACAGGGGTTAAATTCACCCCTCCACTTT. Amino acid sequence: CASSGNRQGLNSPLHF.

This clone has just a few counts. J is TRBJ2-7 and V is TRBV30; no reliable D call. The CDR3 runs to 12 residues. CDR1 and CDR2 (germline): GTSNPN, SVGIG (reference sequence). Trimming left V 3 bases short and J 1 base short, with 7 bases between. In DNA form, the CDR3 reads TGTGCCTGGAGCAGGTCTTCCTACGAGCAGTACTTC. Protein product: CAWSRSSYEQYF.

Note on this clone: At one end, the junction sequence differs from germline, possibly due to a read error. Written as DNA, the CDR3 is TGTTCCAGCAGCTCCCCCAGGAACGAGCAGTACTTC. It is translated as CSSSSPRNEQYF. V is TRBV7-9 and J is TRBJ2-7, with D uncertain. The CDR3 is 12 amino acids. The germline CDR1 and CDR2 sequences are SEHNR and FQNEAQ (reference sequence).

The chain carries TRBV6-1 and TRBJ2-3, with 7 bases aligning to TRBD1. Germline V gives CDR1 MNHNS, CDR2 SASEGT. The CDR3 loop spans 15 amino acids. J lost 2 bases, V lost 5 bases, and 7 bases had no gene match. The CDR3 region has the DNA TGTGCCAGCAGTCCTGACAGGGTAGACACAGATACGCAGTATTTT. It specifies CASSPDRVDTDTQYF.

Details on this clone: Different DNA sequences within this sample yield the same CDR3. The rearrangement uses TRBV9 and TRBJ2-1; no reliable D call. Germline V CDR1 and CDR2: SGDLS, YYNGEE. The ends were cut back, 0 bases at V and 5 bases at J, with 3 bases in the middle. The CDR3 sequence is 12 residues long. The CDR3 sequence is CASSVADNEQFF. CDR3 sequence (DNA): TGTGCCAGCAGCGTAGCTGACAATGAGCAGTTCTTC.

The rearrangement uses TRBV15 and TRBJ2-3; D is uncertain. This CDR3 has 16 residues. V gave up 0 bases and J gave up 2 bases, with 12 bases separating them. Looked up from germline, CDR1 is LNHNV and CDR2 is YYDKDF (reference sequence). This CDR3 reads CATSRDGSLITDTQYF. As DNA, the CDR3 is TGTGCCACCAGCAGAGACGGTTCCCTGATCACAGATACGCAGTATTTT.

This clone was seen once. This chain joins TRBV6-5 and TRBJ1-1, with D possibly matching TRBD1 (6 bases). The ends were cut back, 4 bases at V and 0 bases at J, with 15 bases in the middle. The CDR3 is made up of 16 amino acids. Germline lookup yields CDR1 MNHEY and CDR2 SVGAGI. CDR3 sequence: CASSSPSQGLNTEAFF. The CDR3 nucleotides are TGTGCCAGCAGTTCCCCTTCCCAGGGGCTGAACACTGAAGCTTTCTTT.

The V call is TRBV4-1, the J call TRBJ2-2, with 11 bases lining up with TRBD2. The CDR3 consists of 15 residues. V was clipped by 4 bases and J by 4 bases; unmatched bases: 2. Germline assignment: CDR1 MGHRA and CDR2 YSYEKL. The CDR3 sequence: CASSPLAGGTGELFF. Here the CDR3 DNA reads TGCGCCAGCAGCCCCCTAGCGGGGGGCACCGGGGAGCTGTTTTTT.

The chain joins TRBV7-8 to TRBJ1-1, with 9 positions matching TRBD1. Unmatched junction bases numbered 9, after V lost 5 bases and J lost 2 bases. The CDR3 is made up of 16 amino acids. Germline assignment: CDR1 SGHVS and CDR2 FQNEAQ. CDR3 amino acids: CASSPYSGQGNTEAFF. The CDR3 bases are TGTGCCAGCAGCCCATACTCGGGACAGGGCAACACTGAAGCTTTCTTT.

This clone was counted a single time. In this CDR3 the conserved last residue, phenylalanine or tryptophan, is missing, so a read error is likely. As DNA, the CDR3 is TGTGCCAGCAGCACAGGGGCTAAGGGCTACACCCTC. Translation gives CASSTGAKGYTL. The V call is TRBV5-6, the J call TRBJ1-2; TRBD1 aligns across 7 bases. The J segment lost 8 bases and the V segment lost 4 bases, leaving 5 bases of the junction unmatched. Per germline, CDR1 SGHDT and CDR2 YYEEEE. The CDR3 runs to 12 residues.

The V call is TRBV18, the J call TRBJ1-5; TRBD1 is a possible D gene (5 bases). V shed 2 bases and J shed 1 base, with 9 bases lying between them. Germline values: CDR1 KGHSH, CDR2 LQKENI. The CDR3 spans 15 residues. The CDR3 loop reads CASSPTGGSNQPQHF. CDR3 nucleotide sequence: TGTGCCAGCTCACCAACCGGGGGGAGCAATCAGCCCCAGCATTTT.

This clone was counted between two and nine times. DNA for the CDR3: TGCGCCAGCAACTTACTAGGGGGCGATACGCAGTATTTT. Amino acids: CASNLLGGDTQYF. The V gene is TRBV5-1, the J gene TRBJ2-3; 7 bases are a match to TRBD1. CDR1 and CDR2 from the germline V gene are SGHRS and YFSETQ. V trimming: 6 bases; J trimming: 6 bases; junction bases outside the gene matches: 7. The CDR3 totals 13 residues. Looking up the rest from reference TRBV5-1 and TRBJ2-3 gives the full variable domain: KAGVTQTPRYLIKTRGQQVTLSCSPISGHRSVSWYQQTPGQGLQFLFEYFSETQRNKGNFPGRFSGRQFSNSRSEMNVSTLELGDSALYLCASNLLGGDTQYFGPGTRLTVL.

The chain recombines TRBV19 with TRBJ2-6; perhaps TRBD1 as D (5 bases). This CDR3 contains 14 residues. CDR1 and CDR2 from the germline V gene are LNHDA and SQIVND (reference sequence). Deletions cut 4 bases from V and 1 base from J, with 5 bases between. The CDR3 DNA reads as TGTGCCAGTAGTACAGGGTCTGGGGCCAACGTCCTGACTTTC. The encoded protein is CASSTGSGANVLTF.

The CDR3 region has the DNA TGTGCCAGCAGGTCCGGACTAGCGGGAAAAGAGACCCAGTACTTC. It yields the protein CASRSGLAGKETQYF. The J gene is TRBJ2-5, the V gene TRBV6-5; 12 bases map to TRBD2. The CDR3 has 15 residues. J lost 3 bases, V lost 6 bases, and 5 bases had no gene match. The germline V gene has CDR1 MNHEY and CDR2 SVGAGI.

This clone was recorded only once. The chain combines TRBV10-3 with TRBJ1-1, with a possible D match to TRBD1 (5 bases). With 0 bases removed from V and 4 bases from J, the gap between germline ends came to 15 bases. Germline-derived CDR1 and CDR2 are ENHRY and SYGVKD. There are 16 residues in the CDR3. The CDR3 sequence is CAISESGTWDGTEAFF. Here the CDR3 DNA reads TGTGCCATCAGTGAGTCCGGGACTTGGGATGGCACTGAAGCTTTCTTT.

The chain couples TRBV6-6 to TRBJ1-5; 7 bases are shared with TRBD1. Looked up from germline, CDR1 is MNHNY and CDR2 is SVGAGI (reference sequence). CDR3 size: 16 residues. Trimming at V came to 4 bases and at J to 0 bases, leaving 6 bases not matched to a gene. In DNA, the CDR3 is TGTGCCAGCAGTTTGGGGACAGTGCTTAGCAATCAGCCCCAGCATTTT. It translates to CASSLGTVLSNQPQHF.

V and J are TRBV29-1 and TRBJ1-2; possible D gene TRBD1, 6 bases. The V gene's germline CDR1 is SQVTM and CDR2 ANQGSEA. The CDR3 length is 12 residues. Trimming cost V 5 bases and J 4 bases, with 11 bases left between them. This CDR3 is CSVKAGAYGYTF. The CDR3 DNA reads TGCAGCGTTAAGGCAGGGGCCTATGGCTACACCTTC. The entire variable domain, with the rest obtained from reference TRBV29-1 and TRBJ1-2, is as follows: SAVISQKPSRDICQRGTSLTIQCQVDSQVTMMFWYRQQPGQSLTLIATANQGSEATYESGFVIDKFPISRPNLTFSTLTVSNMSPEDSSIYLCSVKAGAYGYTFGSGTRLTVV.

The chain couples TRBV7-9 to TRBJ1-1, with D maybe TRBD1 (6 bases). V was trimmed by 1 base and J by 6 bases, leaving 12 bases between them. Germline CDR1 is SEHNR and CDR2 is FQNEAQ (reference sequence). The CDR3 has 14 amino acids. The CDR3 DNA sequence: TGTGCCAGCAGCTTAGAAGGAGCAGGGGCTGAAGCTTTCTTT. This gives the protein CASSLEGAGAEAFF.

This chain uses TRBV18 with TRBJ2-7; D possibly corresponds to TRBD2 (5 bases). The length of the CDR3 is 14 residues. Germline CDR1 reads KGHSH; CDR2 reads LQKENI. Between the trimmed V and J ends, which lost 3 bases and 5 bases, there was a span of 14 bases. The chain's CDR3 is CASSPSERSHEQYF. CDR3 coding DNA: TGTGCCAGCTCACCTAGCGAGAGGAGTCACGAGCAGTACTTC.

The V and J genes are TRBV6-6 and TRBJ2-7; TRBD2 is a possible D gene (5 bases). V lost 8 bases and J lost 2, with 22 bases in between. CDR1 is MNHNY and CDR2 is SVGAGI in the germline V gene (reference sequence). The CDR3 totals 16 residues. The CDR3, as DNA: TGTGCCAGCCGCTCCCTAGGAAGCGGAGACACCTACGAGCAGTACTTC. Encoded protein: CASRSLGSGDTYEQYF.

This chain joins TRBV30 and TRBJ1-3, with D hard to call. V gave up 1 base and J gave up 4 bases, with 11 bases separating them. The germline gives CDR1 GTSNPN, CDR2 SVGIG (reference sequence). The CDR3 is made up of 14 amino acids. This chain's CDR3 is CAWSAGLWGNTIYF. The CDR3 nucleotides are TGTGCCTGGAGTGCTGGGCTCTGGGGAAACACCATATATTTT.

The chain is built from TRBV5-8 and TRBJ1-1; the match to TRBD1 covers 9 bases. Trimming at V came to 0 bases and at J to 6 bases, leaving 6 bases not matched to a gene. This CDR3 contains 15 residues. Germline CDR1 SGHTS, CDR2 YDEGEE. The CDR3 bases are TGTGCCAGCAGCTTGGGGGACAGGGAGGCGGCTGAAGCTTTCTTT. This translates into CASSLGDREAAEAFF.

On this clone: Its ends do not fully match the called genes, so a read error is possible. The chain is built from TRBV6-1 and TRBJ2-7, with D unclear. Germline CDR1 is MNHNS and CDR2 is SASEGT. CDR3 length equals 11 residues. CDR3 DNA: TGTGCCAGCACCCTCTCCTATGAGCAGTACTTC. Its protein product is CASTLSYEQYF.

This chain uses TRBV7-6 with TRBJ2-7; a possible D gene is TRBD1 (6 bases). The V gene's germline CDR1 is SGHVS and CDR2 FNYEAQ. The V end lost 5 bases, the J end lost 3 bases, and 17 bases lay between the germline ends. This CDR3 spans 15 amino acids. The chain's CDR3 is CASSPNMAGDYEQYF. The CDR3 bases are TGTGCCAGCAGCCCCAATATGGCAGGGGACTACGAGCAGTACTTC.

DNA for the CDR3: TGTGCCAGCACTTCGCAGGGTACTTACGAGCAGTACTTC. Translating it yields CASTSQGTYEQYF. The chain uses TRBV6-5 and TRBJ2-5; TRBD1 is a possible D gene (5 bases). The J call may not be correct, given that the DNA end is closer to TRBJ2-7. This CDR3 region has 13 residues. Germline values: CDR1 MNHEY, CDR2 SVGAGI.